Below, one T cell receptor (beta chain) is given with its context. The sample comes from a study of blood T cell repertoires in COVID-19. Study details: Researchers got acute and convalescent COVID-19 samples from the United States, Italy and Spain. PBMCs, B-cell-depleted T cells, or T cells were the source of the cDNA or gDNA that made up the material.

Everyone who took part was about 18 to 90 years old, and they came from about two dozen US areas. Participants' own reports of clinical history determined their cohort assignment. Clones were sequenced by immunoSEQ multiplex PCR, and TCRdb holds only the in-frame ones, with some missing. This sample yields over 150,000 clones, of which about 86% are seen a single time; about 7.7% belongs to the top ten. The receptor's source is a man aged 50-59 years who had recovered from COVID-19. The sample was PBMCs or T cells enriched from blood (not recorded which).

Here the CDR3 DNA reads TGTGCCAGCAGCTCCGGGACAGTCTACGAGCAGTACTTC. It encodes CASSSGTVYEQYF. V is TRBV6-5 and J is TRBJ2-7, with 7 bases aligning to TRBD1. Trimming cost V 6 bases and J 3 bases; bases outside gene matches: 5. Germline assignment: CDR1 MNHEY and CDR2 SVGAGI. The CDR3 runs 13 residues.